This T cell receptor beta chain was sequenced in a study of blood T cell repertoires in COVID-19. Study-wide background: PBMCs, B-cell-depleted T cells, or T cells provided the cDNA or gDNA that made up the material.

Looked up from germline, CDR1 is LNHDA and CDR2 is SQIVND (reference sequence). Germline trimming cut 5 bases from V and 5 bases from J; bases unmatched to any gene: 5. The CDR3 sequence is 14 residues long. Study members were between roughly 18 and 100 years old and lived in over 20 US regions. Two negative PCRs, clearance, or symptom resolution characterized the recovered Cohort 3 donors. The sample holds one count of this clone. Original analysis: Reference gene primer amplification yielded estimated nucleated cell counts. Here immunoSEQ multiplex PCR was the method, and the copy in TCRdb shows in-frame clones only, minus some. V and J calls and clone size are given by that table; D and trimming were obtained from the DNA. The repertoire has 200,000 or so clones, around 81% of them found once; the top ten carry 6% to 8%.

The sequence was obtained from a man aged 35-49 years who had recovered from COVID-19. The sequencing input was PBMCs or T cells enriched from blood (not recorded which). The chain joins TRBV19 to TRBJ1-1; 10 bases align to TRBD1. Written as DNA, the CDR3 is TGTGCCAGTAGTGTTGACAGGGGGCTAACTGAAGCTTTCTTT. Its translation is CASSVDRGLTEAFF. The full variable domain, with the rest looked up from reference TRBV19 and TRBJ1-1, is DGGITQSPKYLFRKEGQNVTLSCEQNLNHDAMYWYRQDPGQGLRLIYYSQIVNDFQKGDIAEGYSVSREKKESFPLTVTSAQKNPTAFYLCASSVDRGLTEAFFGQGTRLTVV.